This T cell receptor (beta chain) stems from a study of OX40 agonist ivuxolimab in advanced cancers. Produced via immunoSEQ multiplex PCR; TCRdb's table is partial and in-frame only. The table has about 82,000 clones, roughly 90% seen once. The ends lost 7 bases at V and 2 bases at J; junction bases unmatched: 10. CDR1 is MGHDK, CDR2 SYGVNS, per germline. The CDR3 contains 16 residues. On this clone: What it recognizes is unknown.

Study observations and caveats: Normalized T-cell clonal expansion was also low in a subset of nonresponders.

V usage is TRBV25-1 and J usage is TRBJ2-3, with TRBD1 identical over 9 bases. The receptor comes from an adult with an advanced solid tumor such as melanoma, head and neck, liver or kidney cancer. This specimen was CD4+ or CD8+ T cells sorted from blood, taken in a trial of the OX40 agonist ivuxolimab. CDR3 nucleotides: TGTGCCAGCATGTCCACCGGGACAGGGTTCACAGATACGCAGTATTTT. It encodes CASMSTGTGFTDTQYF.